Listed below are T cell receptor beta chains from one sample, sequenced in a study of blood T cell repertoires in COVID-19. Generated by immunoSEQ multiplex PCR, the TCRdb table keeps only in-frame clones and is missing some. The table includes over 75,000 clones, roughly 88% detected once. Material: peripheral blood. The receptors stem from an elderly woman with active or convalescent COVID-19. Each CDR3 is given with its conserved first and last residue. A D gene is named only where the DNA matches it firmly. Size tells how often a clone was seen (once, few, many) or the class of an expanded clone, and some rows leave it out.

CDR3 protein,CDR3 DNA,V gene,clone size,CDR3 length,J gene,D gene
CASSPLEPGYSNQPQHF,TGTGCCAGCAGCCCCCTCGAGCCAGGATATAGCAATCAGCCCCAGCATTTT,TRBV28,NA,17,TRBJ1-5,NA
CASRGRAGGVGYTF,TGTGCCAGCAGAGGGAGGGCCGGAGGTGTCGGCTACACCTTC,TRBV5-6,NA,14,TRBJ1-2,NA
CASSGLAGGGDTQYF,TGTGCCAGCAGCGGACTAGCGGGAGGAGGAGATACGCAGTATTTT,TRBV9,NA,15,TRBJ2-3,TRBD2
CASSSPHRGHGGYTF,TGTGCCAGCTCATCACCCCACAGGGGCCATGGTGGCTACACCTTC,TRBV18,few,15,TRBJ1-2,TRBD1
CASSPSGGLSDTQYF,TGTGCCAGCAGTCCGTCAGGGGGCCTTTCCGATACGCAGTATTTT,TRBV9,NA,15,TRBJ2-3,TRBD1
CASSFGLAGEGYEQYF,TGCGCCAGCAGCTTCGGACTAGCGGGAGAGGGCTACGAGCAGTACTTC,TRBV5-1,NA,16,TRBJ2-7,TRBD2
CASSSPTSSADTQYF,TGTGCCAGCAGCTCCCCGACTAGCAGTGCAGATACGCAGTATTTT,TRBV7-2,NA,15,TRBJ2-3,TRBD2
CASSIGRGQPQHF,TGTGCCAGTAGTATCGGCAGGGGCCAGCCCCAGCATTTT,TRBV19,NA,13,TRBJ1-5,NA
CASTAGVGTGELFF,TGTGCCAGCACAGCGGGAGTCGGCACCGGGGAGCTGTTTTTT,TRBV2,many,14,TRBJ2-2,TRBD2
CATDRVGSPLHF,TGTGCCACGGACAGGGTGGGTTCACCCCTCCACTTT,TRBV28,once,12,TRBJ1-6,TRBD1
CASSLFLRAGSVDEQYF,TGTGCCAGCAGCTTATTCTTGCGAGCGGGAAGCGTCGACGAGCAGTACTTC,TRBV7-9,NA,17,TRBJ2-7,TRBD2
CASSILPGWANEKLFF,TGTGCCAGCAGCATCCTTCCAGGGTGGGCTAATGAAAAACTGTTTTTT,TRBV5-5,NA,16,TRBJ1-4,NA
CASSPGGRGREDYTF,TGTGCCAGCAGCCCTGGGGGCAGGGGGCGCGAAGACTACACCTTC,TRBV28,NA,15,TRBJ1-2,TRBD1
CASSRTRLETQYF,TGTGCCAGCAGCCGGACAAGGTTGGAGACCCAGTACTTC,TRBV11-3,few,13,TRBJ2-5,NA
CASSRIFRDRGLYGSYEQYF,TGTGCCAGCAGCCGGATATTCCGGGACAGGGGATTGTACGGCTCCTACGAGCAGTACTTC,TRBV27,NA,20,TRBJ2-7,TRBD1
CASSQDRPQGGKNIQYF,TGTGCCAGCAGCCAAGATCGGCCCCAGGGGGGCAAAAACATTCAGTACTTC,TRBV4-2,NA,17,TRBJ2-4,NA
CASSPGTVRSYEQYF,TGTGCCAGCTCACCTGGGACAGTGAGGAGCTACGAGCAGTACTTC,TRBV18,NA,15,TRBJ2-7,TRBD1
CASRDRGASPPLHF,TGTGCCAGCAGGGACAGGGGGGCTTCTCCACCCCTCCACTTT,TRBV25-1,NA,14,TRBJ1-6,TRBD1
CSVEEGAGGELFF,TGCAGCGTTGAAGAGGGGGCCGGCGGGGAGCTGTTTTTT,TRBV29-1,NA,13,TRBJ2-2,NA
CASSLGKQAKNIQYF,TGTGCCAGCAGCTTGGGCAAACAAGCCAAAAACATTCAGTACTTC,TRBV5-6,NA,15,TRBJ2-4,NA
CASSFGLYNEQFF,TGTGCCAGTAGCTTCGGACTTTACAATGAGCAGTTCTTC,TRBV19,few,13,TRBJ2-1,NA
CASSPPGGAGEKLFF,TGTGCCAGCAGCCCACCGGGGGGGGCCGGGGAAAAACTGTTTTTT,TRBV3-1/TRBV3-2,NA,15,TRBJ1-4,NA
CASSQPGQQETQYF,TGCGCCAGCAGCCAACCGGGACAGCAAGAGACCCAGTACTTC,TRBV4-3,NA,14,TRBJ2-5,TRBD1
CASSLGQGAGELFF,TGTGCCAGCAGCCTAGGACAGGGGGCCGGGGAGCTGTTTTTT,TRBV5-5,NA,14,TRBJ2-2,TRBD1
CASSLGQYGKLFF,TGTGCCAGCAGTTTAGGACAGTATGGAAAACTGTTTTTT,TRBV28,NA,13,TRBJ1-4,NA
CASSQNYYGYTF,TGTGCCAGCAGTCAAAACTACTATGGCTACACCTTC,TRBV28,NA,12,TRBJ1-2,NA
CASSVDLSGKAFF,TGTGCCAGCAGCGTAGATCTAAGTGGTAAAGCTTTCTTT,TRBV9,few,13,TRBJ1-1,NA
CASSADREDGNEQFF,TGCGCCAGCAGCGCGGACAGGGAAGACGGCAATGAGCAGTTCTTC,TRBV5-1,once,15,TRBJ2-1,TRBD1
CASSLRTGEIETQYF,TGTGCCAGCAGCTTACGGACAGGGGAAATAGAGACCCAGTACTTC,TRBV7-8,NA,15,TRBJ2-5,TRBD1
CASSLERASGRETQYF,TGTGCCAGCAGCTTAGAACGGGCTAGCGGAAGGGAGACCCAGTACTTC,TRBV11-2,NA,16,TRBJ2-5,TRBD2
CASSEFHRGSGANVLTF,TGTGCCAGCAGTGAGTTCCATAGGGGGTCTGGGGCCAACGTCCTGACTTTC,TRBV6-1,NA,17,TRBJ2-6,NA
CASSYSGGQGYGYTF,TGTGCCAGCAGTTACTCGGGGGGGCAGGGCTATGGCTACACCTTC,TRBV6-5,NA,15,TRBJ1-2,NA
CASSQYQSLSYEQYF,TGCGCCAGCAGCCAATACCAAAGCCTCTCCTACGAGCAGTACTTC,TRBV4-1,NA,15,TRBJ2-7,NA
CASSQLAGTGTQYF,TGTGCCAGCAGCCAACTAGCGGGGACGGGTACGCAGTATTTT,TRBV4-2,NA,14,TRBJ2-3,TRBD2
CASSESRGQETQYF,TGCGCCAGCAGTGAGTCTAGGGGGCAAGAGACCCAGTACTTC,TRBV10-2,NA,14,TRBJ2-5,NA
CASSQGQGAIDGYTF,TGCGCCAGCAGCCAAGGGCAGGGGGCGATCGATGGCTACACCTTC,TRBV4-3,NA,15,TRBJ1-2,TRBD1
CSVGQGGSEQYF,TGCAGCGTTGGTCAGGGAGGCAGCGAGCAGTACTTC,TRBV29-1,NA,12,TRBJ2-7,NA
CASDSGGTDTQYF,TGTGCCAGTGATAGCGGGGGCACAGATACGCAGTATTTT,TRBV19,NA,13,TRBJ2-3,TRBD2
CASSIPGAYEQYF,TGTGCCAGCAGTATACCCGGGGCCTACGAGCAGTACTTC,TRBV6-5,NA,13,TRBJ2-7,NA
CASTPSGGAYEQYF,TGTGCCAGCACCCCGTCGGGGGGGGCCTACGAGCAGTACTTC,TRBV28,NA,14,TRBJ2-7,TRBD2
CASSMSMGQSLGGYTF,TGTGCCAGTAGTATGTCAATGGGACAGTCGTTAGGTGGCTACACCTTC,TRBV19,NA,16,TRBJ1-2,TRBD1
CAIQGRRGAMHGYTF,TGTGCCATCCAGGGGAGAAGAGGGGCAATGCATGGCTACACCTTC,TRBV7-9,few,15,TRBJ1-2,NA
CASSHRESDTEAFF,TGTGCCAGCAGTCACCGGGAGTCAGACACTGAAGCTTTCTTT,TRBV6-5,NA,14,TRBJ1-1,NA
CASTESGQGWTEAFF,TGTGCCAGCACCGAATCCGGACAGGGGTGGACTGAAGCTTTCTTT,TRBV2,NA,15,TRBJ1-1,TRBD1
CASSPGRTSGRGFTDTQYF,TGTGCCAGCAGCCCGGGGAGGACTAGCGGGAGGGGTTTTACAGATACGCAGTATTTT,TRBV4-2,NA,19,TRBJ2-3,TRBD2
CASSPLEGHEQYF,TGTGCCAGCAGCCCCCTGGAGGGCCACGAGCAGTACTTC,TRBV3-1/TRBV3-2,NA,13,TRBJ2-7,NA